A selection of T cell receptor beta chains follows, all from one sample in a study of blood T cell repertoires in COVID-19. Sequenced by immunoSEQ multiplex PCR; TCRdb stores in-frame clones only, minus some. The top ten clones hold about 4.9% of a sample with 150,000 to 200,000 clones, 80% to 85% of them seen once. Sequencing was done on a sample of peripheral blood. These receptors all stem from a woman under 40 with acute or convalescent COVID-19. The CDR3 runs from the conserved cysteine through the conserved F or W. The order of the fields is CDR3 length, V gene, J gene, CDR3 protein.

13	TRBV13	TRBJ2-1	CASSGQANNEQFF
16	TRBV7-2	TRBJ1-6	CASSSPLTGVNSPLHF
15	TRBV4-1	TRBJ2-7	CASSQGSGGTYEQYF
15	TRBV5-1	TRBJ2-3	CASSLFSGSADTQYF
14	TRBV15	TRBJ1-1	CATSRDSWGAEAFF
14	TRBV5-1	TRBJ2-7	CASSFAPRDYEQYF
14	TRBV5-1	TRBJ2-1	CASSLASADNEQFF
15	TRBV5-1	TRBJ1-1	CASSLQQGRNTEAFF
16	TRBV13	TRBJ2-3	CASSDYRQGYTDTQYF
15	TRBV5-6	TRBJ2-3	CASRAGTSRSDTQYF
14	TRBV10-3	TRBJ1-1	CAIRTQIMNTEAFF
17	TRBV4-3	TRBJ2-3	CASSQETGTRVGDTQYF
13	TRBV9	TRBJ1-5	CASSVDPGQPQHF
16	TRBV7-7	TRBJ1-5	CASSFFSGDSNQPQHF
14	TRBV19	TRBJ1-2	CASSAWASTYGYTF
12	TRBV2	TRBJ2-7	CASSERGGDEYF
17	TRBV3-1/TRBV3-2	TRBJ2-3	CASSLQVAGASPDTQYF
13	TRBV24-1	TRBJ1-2	CATAGAGSSGYTF
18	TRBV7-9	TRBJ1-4	CASRPSPGQGFESEKLFF
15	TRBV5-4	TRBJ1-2	CASSGFGQGGFGYTF